The clone carrying this TCR beta chain was seen many times. A second PCR, run for 7 to 11 cycles, used a sample-barcoded 5' primer plus a J-beta primer mix. Carrying 12 random nucleotides, a template-switch adaptor labeled each individual cDNA molecule. Each CDR3 protein is one row after TCRdb ran MiXCR on the 5' RACE reads. The sample shows 870,000 or so distinct CDR3 sequences, about 30% of them seen only once. The source of the sample is a study of blood T cells in healthy people across ages. Input material: blood. This TCR came from a woman older than 75 in good health.

The CDR3 sequence is CASSLASLAETQYF. CDR3 in DNA: TGTGCCAGCAGCTTAGCCAGCTTGGCTGAGACCCAGTACTTC. This chain joins TRBV7-6 and TRBJ2-5, with D hard to call. Trimming pared 0 bases from V and 5 bases from J, leaving 10 bases between. The germline V gene has CDR1 SGHVS and CDR2 FNYEAQ. CDR3 size: 14 residues.